A single sample gave rise to the 12 T cell receptor beta chains below, sequenced in a study of T-cell memory formation after mild COVID-19. TCRdb itself ran the 5' RACE reads through MiXCR, one entry per CDR3 protein. The table has 25,000 to 35,000 distinct CDR3 sequences, about 12% seen once. The sequenced sample consisted of PBMCs or a T cell subset sorted from them (not recorded which). The origin of the receptors is an adult woman who had mild COVID-19 (a few samples of this study predate the infection). Cell type and time point are not known.

This clonotype was detected ten times or more. This chain connects TRBV18 to TRBJ1-4; D is uncertain. Germline V lookup: CDR1 KGHSH, CDR2 LQKENI. CDR3 length equals 15 residues. V dropped 0 bases and J dropped 8 bases, with 13 bases sitting between them. The CDR3 reads CASSPPGAVKEKLFF. The CDR3 DNA reads as TGTGCCAGCTCACCACCGGGTGCGGTGAAGGAAAAACTGTTTTTT. Filled out from reference TRBV18 and TRBJ1-4, the complete variable domain reads NAGVMQNPRHLVRRRGQEARLRCSPMKGHSHVYWYRQLPEEGLKFMVYLQKENIIDESGMPKERFSAEFPKEGPSILRIQQVVRGDSAAYFCASSPPGAVKEKLFFGSGTQLSVL.

This clonotype is classed as medium-sized (0.01 to 0.1%). This chain connects TRBV7-6 to TRBJ1-5, with D perhaps TRBD1 (5 bases). Trimming took off 1 base at V and 2 bases at J, with 9 bases between the two ends. This CDR3 is built from 15 residues. The germline CDR1 and CDR2 sequences are SGHVS and FNYEAQ. This CDR3 reads CASSLGGLGNQPQHF. CDR3 DNA: TGTGCCAGCAGCTTAGGGGGGTTAGGCAATCAGCCCCAGCATTTT. Drawing the rest from reference TRBV7-6 and TRBJ1-5, the complete variable domain is GAGVSQSPRYKVTKRGQDVALRCDPISGHVSLYWYRQALGQGPEFLTYFNYEAQQDKSGLPNDRFSAERPEGSISTLTIQRTEQRDSAMYRCASSLGGLGNQPQHFGDGTRLSIL.

This clonotype was seen at least ten times. The V call is TRBV6-6, the J call TRBJ2-5, with TRBD1 as a possible D gene (5 bases). Germline CDR1 MNHNY, CDR2 SVGAGI (reference sequence). The CDR3 extends over 14 amino acids. V lost 0 bases to trimming and J lost 4 bases, with 9 bases between them. The CDR3 DNA reads as TGTGCCAGCAGTTACTCAGTAGGGGCAGAGACCCAGTACTTC. This translates into CASSYSVGAETQYF.

There are many counts of this clonotype. The V and J genes are TRBV3-1 and TRBJ2-2; D is unresolved. The CDR3 contains 14 residues. Germline V gene data show CDR1 as LGHDT and CDR2 as YNNKEL (reference sequence). V lost 1 base and J lost 2, with 5 bases in between. The CDR3 coding sequence is TGTGCCAGCAGCCAAGGAGTAAACACCGGGGAGCTGTTTTTT. As protein: CASSQGVNTGELFF.

This clonotype has a count of ten or more. The chain combines TRBV20-1 with TRBJ2-7; 13 bases agree with TRBD2. Unmatched junction bases numbered 9, after V lost 0 bases and J lost 7 bases. CDR3 length equals 16 residues. Looked up from germline, CDR1 is DFQATT and CDR2 is SNEGSKA (reference sequence). The CDR3 DNA reads as TGCAGTGCTAGAGAGAGCCCGGGACTAGCGGGGTTTGAGCAGTACTTC. Translated: CSARESPGLAGFEQYF.

By sample share, this clonotype is medium-sized (0.01 to 0.1%). This chain connects TRBV7-2 to TRBJ2-4; the match to TRBD2 covers 7 bases. Germline V gene lookup returns CDR1 SGHTA and CDR2 FQGNSA. Trimming removed 5 bases from V and 1 base from J; junction bases left unmatched: 8. CDR3 length: 16 residues. CDR3 DNA sequence: TGTGCCAGCAGCGACCGACTAGCCGGGGCCAAAAACATTCAGTACTTC. Its translation is CASSDRLAGAKNIQYF.

The chain employs TRBV5-4 and TRBJ1-3, with D possibly matching TRBD1 (5 bases). V was clipped by 0 bases and J by 7 bases, with 8 bases between them. Germline V gene data show CDR1 as SGHNT and CDR2 as YYREEE (reference sequence). The CDR3 consists of 13 residues. The chain's CDR3 is CASSLERGNTIYF. The CDR3 coding sequence is TGTGCCAGCAGCTTGGAACGGGGCAACACCATATATTTT.

In this sample, this clonotype turned up many times. The rearrangement uses TRBV20-1 and TRBJ2-3; 11 bases are shared with TRBD2. This CDR3 has 16 amino acids. Germline CDR1 reads DFQATT; CDR2 reads SNEGSKA (reference sequence). V was pared by 1 base and J by 4 bases, with 7 bases of the junction left unmatched. CDR3 bases: TGCAGTGCTAGAGTCCTTAGCGGGAGGGCCCCAGATACGCAGTATTTT. As protein: CSARVLSGRAPDTQYF.

The rearrangement links TRBV7-6 to TRBJ2-1; D is perhaps TRBD1 or TRBD2 (5 bases each). This CDR3 has 15 residues. CDR1 and CDR2 from the germline V gene are SGHVS and FNYEAQ. The ends were cut back, 5 bases at V and 4 bases at J, with 15 bases in the middle. The CDR3 nucleotides read TGTGCCAGCAGCCCCGGGGACCTCCCTTACAATGAGCAGTTCTTC. It encodes CASSPGDLPYNEQFF.

Many counts were recorded for this clonotype. The rearrangement joins TRBV5-1 to TRBJ2-5; D is undetermined. Germline CDR1 is SGHRS and CDR2 is YFSETQ. The V end lost 4 bases, the J end lost 1 base, and 8 bases lay between the germline ends. The CDR3 covers 13 residues. The CDR3 DNA reads as TGCGCCAGCAGCCCTAATATCCAAGAGACCCAGTACTTC. This codes for CASSPNIQETQYF. The whole variable domain, remainder taken from reference TRBV5-1 and TRBJ2-5, is KAGVTQTPRYLIKTRGQQVTLSCSPISGHRSVSWYQQTPGQGLQFLFEYFSETQRNKGNFPGRFSGRQFSNSRSEMNVSTLELGDSALYLCASSPNIQETQYFGPGTRLLVL.

Ten or more counts support this clonotype. This chain links TRBV7-2 with TRBJ2-1; weak D call: TRBD2 (5 bases). This CDR3 comprises 17 residues. With 5 bases removed from V and 4 bases from J, the gap between germline ends came to 21 bases. From germline, CDR1 is SGHTA and CDR2 FQGNSA. As DNA, the CDR3 is TGTGCCAGCAGCCTGGGTAGAGGAGCGGAAGGATACAATGAGCAGTTCTTC. Protein product: CASSLGRGAEGYNEQFF.

This clonotype was recorded many times. This chain links TRBV7-8 with TRBJ2-7, with 11 positions matching TRBD1. Germline trimming cut 3 bases from V and 2 bases from J; bases unmatched to any gene: 9. CDR1 is SGHVS, CDR2 FQNEAQ, per germline. This CDR3 is built from 17 residues. CDR3 residues: CASSLDRGPIGAYEQYF. CDR3 coding DNA: TGTGCCAGCAGCTTGGACAGGGGGCCCATAGGGGCCTACGAGCAGTACTTC.